One sample yielded the 17 T cell receptor beta chains listed below, sequenced in a study of CD8 T cells in ankylosing spondylitis. MiXCR, run by TCRdb on the 5' RACE reads, gives a single entry per CDR3 protein. The top ten clones hold roughly 8% of a sample with around 280,000 distinct CDR3 sequences, roughly 20% of them seen once. Specimen: blood, either unsorted or a sorted T cell fraction (not recorded which). These receptors were obtained from a male donor with ankylosing spondylitis or in good health (not recorded which).

A few counts support this clonotype. The V gene is TRBV5-5, the J gene TRBJ2-1; D gene ambiguous. The CDR3 consists of 15 residues. The V and J ends lost 1 base and 6 bases respectively, with 14 bases between them. Germline CDR1 reads SGHKS; CDR2 reads YYEKEE (reference sequence). The CDR3 nucleotides read TGTGCCAGCAGCTTGTTGTGGAACGGCCCCAATGAGCAGTTCTTC. It encodes CASSLLWNGPNEQFF.

This clonotype has a handful of counts. V gene TRBV12-3 or TRBV12-4 combines with J gene TRBJ2-3, with D perhaps given as TRBD1 or TRBD2 (7 bases each). V was clipped by 10 bases and J by 4 bases, with 18 bases between them. The CDR3 consists of 14 residues. This CDR3 is CATNRGGGPDTQYF. The CDR3 region has the DNA TGTGCCACCAACAGGGGAGGGGGACCAGATACGCAGTATTTT.

V usage is TRBV10-3 and J usage is TRBJ2-5; D is perhaps TRBD1 (6 bases). V dropped 6 bases and J dropped 4 bases, with 18 bases sitting between them. Germline CDR1 ENHRY, CDR2 SYGVKD. This CDR3 comprises 15 residues. The DNA for the CDR3 is TGTGCCATCAGGGATAACCCAGGGGTAGGAGAGACCCAGTACTTC. It encodes CAIRDNPGVGETQYF.

The chain recombines TRBV12-3 or TRBV12-4 with TRBJ2-5, with 9 bases aligning to TRBD2. J was trimmed by 4 bases and V by 6 bases; bases with no gene match: 15. The CDR3 loop spans 17 amino acids. The chain's CDR3 is CASSFRAGGRGIETQYF. The DNA for the CDR3 is TGTGCCAGCAGCTTTAGGGCCGGCGGGAGGGGCATAGAGACCCAGTACTTC.

This clonotype was picked up many times. The V and J genes are TRBV7-8 and TRBJ2-5; possible D gene TRBD2, 5 bases. Trimming left V 1 base short and J 1 base short, with 7 bases between. Germline V gene lookup returns CDR1 SGHVS and CDR2 FQNEAQ. CDR3 length equals 14 residues. The CDR3 DNA reads TGTGCCAGCAGCTTAGGCGGGTCCCAAGAGACCCAGTACTTC. Translating gives CASSLGGSQETQYF.

Only one count was recorded for this clonotype. The V gene is TRBV7-2, the J gene TRBJ2-1, with 9 bases matching TRBD2. V shed 5 bases, J shed 6 bases, and the junction held 8 bases outside the gene matches. The germline gives CDR1 SGHTA, CDR2 FQGNSA. The CDR3 contains 15 residues. CDR3 bases: TGTGCCAGCAGCCCAGCTGGGACTAGCATCAATGAGCAGTTCTTC. Protein sequence: CASSPAGTSINEQFF. Based on the CDR3 plus reference TRBV7-2 and TRBJ2-1, the full variable domain is GAGVSQSPSNKVTEKGKDVELRCDPISGHTALYWYRQSLGQGLEFLIYFQGNSAPDKSGLPSDRFSAERTGGSVSTLTIQRTQQEDSAVYLCASSPAGTSINEQFFGPGTRLTVL.

This sequence joins TRBV12-3 or TRBV12-4 and TRBJ2-3; D is unresolved. Trimming stripped 10 bases from V and 0 bases from J, with 11 bases between. This CDR3 has 13 amino acids. CDR3 in DNA: TGTGCCACCGGCATTACTAGCACAGATACGCAGTATTTT. Translation gives CATGITSTDTQYF.

The V and J genes are TRBV20-1 and TRBJ1-2, with TRBD1 identical over 8 bases. V lost 0 bases, J lost 6 bases, and 3 bases stayed unmatched. Germline CDR1 and CDR2: DFQATT and SNEGSKA (reference sequence). This CDR3 contains 13 residues. This chain's CDR3 is CSARDRGQDGYTF. CDR3 DNA sequence: TGCAGTGCTAGAGATAGGGGACAGGATGGCTACACCTTC.

The chain couples TRBV6-5 to TRBJ2-1; 7 positions match TRBD1. The CDR3 sequence is 19 residues long. The V and J ends lost 6 bases and 5 bases, in that order; junction bases with no gene match: 22. CDR1 MNHEY and CDR2 SVGAGI come from the germline V gene. CDR3 residues: CASRPAGTATRYRNNEQFF. In DNA, the CDR3 is TGTGCCAGCAGACCAGCCGGGACAGCTACTAGATACCGTAACAATGAGCAGTTCTTC.

This clonotype has just a few counts. The chain employs TRBV12-3 or TRBV12-4 and TRBJ1-5, with 8 bases that match TRBD1. The CDR3 runs 15 residues. V gave up 3 bases and J gave up 6 bases; unmatched junction bases: 7. The CDR3 is CASSFRDRKVQPQHF. The CDR3, as DNA: TGTGCCAGCAGTTTCCGGGACAGGAAGGTTCAGCCCCAGCATTTT.

The chain recombines TRBV20-1 with TRBJ1-5, with 7 bases matching TRBD1. This CDR3 is built from 14 residues. The ends lost 2 bases at V and 3 bases at J; junction bases unmatched: 4. Germline CDR1 DFQATT, CDR2 SNEGSKA (reference sequence). The CDR3 DNA reads TGCAGTGCTAGAACAGGGGCCCCCAATCAGCCCCAGCATTTT. Protein product: CSARTGAPNQPQHF.

The chain carries TRBV5-1 and TRBJ2-3; 8 bases line up with TRBD2. The V and J ends lost 0 bases and 6 bases, in that order; junction bases with no gene match: 12. The CDR3 is 17 residues long. Germline assignment: CDR1 SGHRS and CDR2 YFSETQ. The CDR3, as DNA: TGCGCCAGCAGCTTGGAGGCTAGCGGGCGCCCTCGGGATACGCAGTATTTT. Protein: CASSLEASGRPRDTQYF. Together with reference TRBV5-1 and TRBJ2-3, the CDR3 gives the full variable domain: KAGVTQTPRYLIKTRGQQVTLSCSPISGHRSVSWYQQTPGQGLQFLFEYFSETQRNKGNFPGRFSGRQFSNSRSEMNVSTLELGDSALYLCASSLEASGRPRDTQYFGPGTRLTVL.

V and J are TRBV12-3 or TRBV12-4 and TRBJ2-7; D is unresolved. The CDR3 extends over 14 amino acids. The V end lost 7 bases, the J end lost 4 bases, and 17 bases lay between the germline ends. CDR3 sequence reads: CASTTGPTFYEQYV. The CDR3 region has the DNA TGTGCCAGCACTACCGGGCCTACCTTTTACGAGCAGTACGTC.

This chain uses TRBV20-1 with TRBJ1-1; D gene ambiguous. This CDR3 is built from 12 residues. Trimming shortened V by 6 bases and J by 6 bases, and 14 bases separated the two germline ends. Germline V gene lookup returns CDR1 DFQATT and CDR2 SNEGSKA (reference sequence). The CDR3 region is CSARNRGAEAFF. As DNA, the CDR3 is TGCAGTGCAAGAAATCGAGGTGCTGAAGCTTTCTTT.

This clonotype was counted only a few times. The chain has TRBV5-1 and TRBJ2-3; 9 positions match TRBD1. The CDR3 extends over 14 amino acids. Germline-derived CDR1 and CDR2 are SGHRS and YFSETQ. V lost 3 bases to trimming and J lost 5 bases; unmatched junction nucleotides: 4. The DNA for the CDR3 is TGCGCCAGCAGCTCGTACAGGGGGCAAGATACGCAGTATTTT. It encodes CASSSYRGQDTQYF. Full variable domain (rest looked up from reference TRBV5-1 and TRBJ2-3): KAGVTQTPRYLIKTRGQQVTLSCSPISGHRSVSWYQQTPGQGLQFLFEYFSETQRNKGNFPGRFSGRQFSNSRSEMNVSTLELGDSALYLCASSSYRGQDTQYFGPGTRLTVL.

The CDR3 is CASGGQGGTEAFF. The DNA for the CDR3 is TGCGCCAGCGGGGGTCAAGGTGGCACTGAAGCTTTCTTT. The V call is TRBV5-1, the J call TRBJ1-1; D is possibly TRBD1 (5 bases). V was shortened by 7 bases and J by 4 bases, with 14 bases between the two germline ends. The CDR3 has 13 residues. The germline V gene encodes CDR1 SGHRS and CDR2 YFSETQ.

There are a few counts of this clonotype. J is TRBJ2-1 and V is TRBV5-8; possibly TRBD1 or TRBD2 for D (5 bases each). Germline V gene sequence: CDR1 SGHTS, CDR2 YDEGEE. The ends were cut back, 2 bases at V and 3 bases at J, with 9 bases in the middle. This CDR3 has 14 amino acids. This CDR3 is CASSFGTDYNEQFF. CDR3 nucleotides: TGTGCCAGCAGCTTTGGGACGGACTACAATGAGCAGTTCTTC.